This T cell receptor beta chain was sequenced in a study of T-cell reconstitution after alpha-beta-depleted transplantation in children. General study points: Counts and diversity of T cells one year after transplant came mostly from newly produced T cells.

The TCRbeta library was prepared with unique molecular identifiers. A single record per CDR3 protein comes from TCRdb applying MiXCR to the PCR reads. This sample has hundreds of thousands of distinct CDR3 sequences, with roughly 14% found just once. Remarks on this clonotype: Its antigen is still unknown.

CDR1 is MGHRA and CDR2 is YSYEKL in the germline V gene. The V and J ends lost 4 bases and 10 bases respectively, with 14 bases between them. The CDR3 runs 14 residues. The sequenced sample was PBMCs, obtained before TCRalphabeta/CD19-depleted stem cell transplant. This receptor was identified in a girl aged 2-10 years with congenital amegakaryocytic thrombocytopenia, due to receive a stem cell transplant. The chain recombines TRBV4-1 with TRBJ1-6, with D unclear. CDR3: CASSRGPDGSPLHF. The CDR3 region has the DNA TGCGCCAGCAGCCGCGGGCCTGACGGGTCACCCCTCCACTTT.